A selection of T cell receptor beta chains follows, all from one sample in a study of cytotoxic CD8 clonotypes in ibrutinib-treated CLL. Assay: immunoSEQ multiplex PCR; the TCRdb copy retains only in-frame clones and omits some. The top ten clones hold around a fifth of a sample with fewer than 50,000 clones, under 80% of them seen once. Sequenced material: PBMCs, taken after 24 months of ibrutinib treatment. Every receptor here comes from a human donor with chronic lymphocytic leukemia. CDR3s include the opening cysteine and the closing phenylalanine or tryptophan. A D gene is named only where the DNA matches it firmly. Some rows have no size entry. The others give once, few or many, or a class for an expanded clone.

TGTGCCAGCAGCCTCCGGACTAGCGGGGCAGGGGAGCAGTTCTTC CASSLRTSGAGEQFF TRBJ2-1 TRBV7-2 15 . TRBD2
TGTGCCAGCAGCCAAGACCCAGGGCACTCTGGAAACACCATATATTTT CASSQDPGHSGNTIYF TRBJ1-3 TRBV14 16 few .
TGTGCCAGCAGTTCAACAGGGGCCCTAGCCAAAAACATTCAGTACTTC CASSSTGALAKNIQYF TRBJ2-4 TRBV28 16 few TRBD1
TGTGCCAGTAGTATGGGGGCCTGGACAGGGGGCGAGCCCGACTTC CASSMGAWTGGEPDF TRBJ2-5 TRBV19 15 . TRBD1
TGCGCCAGCAGTGACAGGGGGCAGAGTTGGAACACTGAAGCTTTCTTT CASSDRGQSWNTEAFF TRBJ1-1 TRBV10-2 16 once TRBD1
TGTGCCAGCAGTTTCGACTTTCACAGCTACACTGAAGCTTTCTTT CASSFDFHSYTEAFF TRBJ1-1 TRBV27 15 . .
TGTGCCAGCAGCTTGGGACTAGCGGGGAACACCGGGGAGCTGTTTTTT CASSLGLAGNTGELFF TRBJ2-2 TRBV5-4 16 . TRBD2
TGTGCCTGGAGTGTTCAAGGGACAGGCTCCTCCACTGAAGCTTTCTTT CAWSVQGTGSSTEAFF TRBJ1-1 TRBV30 16 once TRBD1
TGCGCCAGCAGCCTAATAACAGGGGATTTTCAGCCCCAGCATTTT CASSLITGDFQPQHF TRBJ1-5 TRBV4-1 15 . TRBD1
TGTGCCAGCAGTGAGAGGCAGCGAAACACCATATATTTT CASSERQRNTIYF TRBJ1-3 TRBV2 13 few .
TGTGCCAGCAGCTTTGGCCGGGGGGAGCAGTACTTC CASSFGRGEQYF TRBJ2-7 TRBV7-9 12 once .
TGTGCCAGCAGCATGGGAACAGGGAATCATGGGGAAGAGACCCAGTACTTC CASSMGTGNHGEETQYF TRBJ2-5 TRBV4-2 17 . .
TGTGCCAGCAGCCCGGACAGTAGTGGAGCTTTCTTT CASSPDSSGAFF TRBJ1-1 TRBV11-2 12 few .
TGTGCCAGCAGGGGACAGGGTCAAGAGACCCAGTACTTC CASRGQGQETQYF TRBJ2-5 TRBV2 13 . TRBD1